This is a list of T cell receptor beta chains from one sample in a study of OX40 agonist ivuxolimab in advanced cancers. Measured with immunoSEQ multiplex PCR; TCRdb has only the in-frame clones, and not every one. Counted here are about 64,000 clones, 75% to 90% occurring once; the ten biggest clones make up about 2%. Material: CD4+ or CD8+ T cells sorted from blood, obtained in a trial of the OX40 agonist ivuxolimab. The receptor set was obtained from an adult with an advanced solid tumor such as melanoma, head and neck, liver or kidney cancer. Both conserved end residues are part of each CDR3. A D gene is named only where the DNA matches it firmly. Clone sizes are given selectively: once, few, many, or a class where the clone is expanded.

v_call: TRBV6-1
d_call: .
j_call: TRBJ1-4
clone_size: .
cdr3_nt: TGTGCCAGCAACGCCAGGATTGGGACTAATGAAAAACTGTTTTTT
cdr3_aa: CASNARIGTNEKLFF

v_call: TRBV18
d_call: .
j_call: TRBJ1-4
clone_size: .
cdr3_nt: TGTGCCAGCTCACCGGTGGCCGGAAGCAATGAAAAACTGTTTTTT
cdr3_aa: CASSPVAGSNEKLFF

v_call: TRBV7-8
d_call: TRBD1
j_call: TRBJ2-7
clone_size: .
cdr3_nt: TGTGCCAGCAGCCCATGGGGACAGGGGGATCTCTACGAGCAGTACTTC
cdr3_aa: CASSPWGQGDLYEQYF

v_call: TRBV28
d_call: .
j_call: TRBJ2-1
clone_size: .
cdr3_nt: TGTGCCAGCAGTTTGGGGGGCTCCTACAATGAGCAGTTCTTC
cdr3_aa: CASSLGGSYNEQFF

v_call: TRBV19
d_call: .
j_call: TRBJ2-5
clone_size: .
cdr3_nt: TGTGCCAGTAGTATTCGAGGGCAGCAAGAGACCCAGTACTTC
cdr3_aa: CASSIRGQQETQYF

v_call: TRBV5-1
d_call: .
j_call: TRBJ1-2
clone_size: .
cdr3_nt: TGCGCCAGCAGCTTGGATCGGGGGATCGGAGGCTACACCTTC
cdr3_aa: CASSLDRGIGGYTF

v_call: TRBV30
d_call: .
j_call: TRBJ2-6
clone_size: .
cdr3_nt: TGTGCCTGGAGTGTGAGGGCAACGGGGGCCAACGTCCTGACTTTC
cdr3_aa: CAWSVRATGANVLTF

v_call: TRBV5-6
d_call: .
j_call: TRBJ2-5
clone_size: few
cdr3_nt: TGTGCCAGCAGCCCACAGGGGAGGGAGACCCAGTACTTC
cdr3_aa: CASSPQGRETQYF

v_call: TRBV6-6
d_call: TRBD1
j_call: TRBJ2-1
clone_size: .
cdr3_nt: TGTGCCAGCAGTTACGGTGCAGGGGGTAGCAATGAGCAGTTCTTC
cdr3_aa: CASSYGAGGSNEQFF

v_call: TRBV6-5
d_call: .
j_call: TRBJ1-2
clone_size: .
cdr3_nt: TGTGCCAGCGGGAAAAGCTATGGCTACACCTTC
cdr3_aa: CASGKSYGYTF

v_call: TRBV5-1
d_call: .
j_call: TRBJ1-2
clone_size: .
cdr3_nt: TGCGCCAGCACCCTCGGTAGGTGGGCCTGGGGCTATGGCTACACCTTC
cdr3_aa: CASTLGRWAWGYGYTF

v_call: TRBV7-9
d_call: .
j_call: TRBJ1-6
clone_size: .
cdr3_nt: TGTGCCAGCAGCATGGAGAGCTCTAATTCACCCCTCCACTTT
cdr3_aa: CASSMESSNSPLHF

v_call: TRBV5-6
d_call: .
j_call: TRBJ2-3
clone_size: .
cdr3_nt: TGTGCCAGCAGCTGGAGTAGGGAGGCGCAGTATTTT
cdr3_aa: CASSWSREAQYF

v_call: TRBV20-1
d_call: .
j_call: TRBJ2-1
clone_size: .
cdr3_nt: TGCAGTGCTCGTGGGGGCAATGAGCAGTTCTTC
cdr3_aa: CSARGGNEQFF

v_call: TRBV4-2
d_call: TRBD2
j_call: TRBJ2-1
clone_size: .
cdr3_nt: TGTGCCAGCAGCCAAGACCAGCGGGAAGACAATGAGCAGTTCTTC
cdr3_aa: CASSQDQREDNEQFF

v_call: TRBV7-2
d_call: .
j_call: TRBJ1-2
clone_size: .
cdr3_nt: TGTGCCAGCAGCGCGGGAAGGGGCTATGGCTACACCTTC
cdr3_aa: CASSAGRGYGYTF

v_call: TRBV19
d_call: .
j_call: TRBJ1-1
clone_size: .
cdr3_nt: TGTGCCAGTAGTCCCCGTGAGGTCGGGAACACTGAAGCTTTCTTT
cdr3_aa: CASSPREVGNTEAFF

v_call: TRBV4-2
d_call: TRBD2
j_call: TRBJ2-5
clone_size: .
cdr3_nt: TGTGCCAGCAGCACCTCTAGCGGGGTCCAAGAGACCCAGTACTTC
cdr3_aa: CASSTSSGVQETQYF

v_call: TRBV7-2
d_call: .
j_call: TRBJ2-7
clone_size: .
cdr3_nt: TGTGCCAGCAGCTTAGCGGGAAGCGGAGGGCGGGGCTTCTTC
cdr3_aa: CASSLAGSGGRGFF

v_call: TRBV10-3
d_call: .
j_call: TRBJ1-5
clone_size: .
cdr3_nt: TGTGCCATCAGTGCCCTCAAGAGCAATCAGCCCCAGCATTTT
cdr3_aa: CAISALKSNQPQHF

v_call: TRBV2
d_call: TRBD1
j_call: TRBJ2-3
clone_size: few
cdr3_nt: TGTGCCAGCAGGACAGGGTTAGATACGCAGTATTTT
cdr3_aa: CASRTGLDTQYF

v_call: TRBV19
d_call: TRBD2
j_call: TRBJ2-7
clone_size: .
cdr3_nt: TGTGCCAGTAGTCCGGGGACTAGCGGGAGGTATGAGCAGTACTTC
cdr3_aa: CASSPGTSGRYEQYF

v_call: TRBV7-9
d_call: .
j_call: TRBJ1-1
clone_size: .
cdr3_nt: TGTGCCAGCAGTCCCTGGGCCATGAACACTGAAGCTTTCTTT
cdr3_aa: CASSPWAMNTEAFF

v_call: TRBV2
d_call: TRBD1
j_call: TRBJ2-3
clone_size: .
cdr3_nt: TGTGCCAGCAGTTCAGGGGGCGGTTATAGCACAGATACGCAGTATTTT
cdr3_aa: CASSSGGGYSTDTQYF

v_call: TRBV29-1
d_call: .
j_call: TRBJ2-1
clone_size: .
cdr3_nt: TGCAGCGTTGAGGGTTTAGCGTACAATGAGCAGTTCTTC
cdr3_aa: CSVEGLAYNEQFF

v_call: TRBV6-1
d_call: .
j_call: TRBJ1-5
clone_size: .
cdr3_nt: TGTGCCAGCACTCCTAGGGGGGGGTTCCCCCAGCATTTT
cdr3_aa: CASTPRGGFPQHF

v_call: TRBV4-1
d_call: TRBD2
j_call: TRBJ2-1
clone_size: .
cdr3_nt: TGCGCCAGCAGCCAACCTACTAGCGGGAGGAAGGATGAGCAGTTCTTC
cdr3_aa: CASSQPTSGRKDEQFF

v_call: TRBV4-1
d_call: .
j_call: TRBJ2-7
clone_size: once
cdr3_nt: TGCGCCAGCAGCCAAGAAAAAAGTTCGGCGGACCCCTACGAGCAGTACTTC
cdr3_aa: CASSQEKSSADPYEQYF

v_call: TRBV19
d_call: .
j_call: TRBJ1-3
clone_size: once
cdr3_nt: TGTGCCAGTAGTATGGCCGACAGCTCTGGAAACACCATATATTTT
cdr3_aa: CASSMADSSGNTIYF

v_call: TRBV5-6
d_call: .
j_call: TRBJ2-1
clone_size: .
cdr3_nt: TGTGCCAGCACCCGCTATATAGTGCAGTTTTCCTACAATGAGCAGTTCTTC
cdr3_aa: CASTRYIVQFSYNEQFF

v_call: TRBV10-1
d_call: TRBD1
j_call: TRBJ2-5
clone_size: .
cdr3_nt: TGCGCCAGCAGTCGGGCAGGGGGCATGGGGACCCAGTACTTC
cdr3_aa: CASSRAGGMGTQYF

v_call: TRBV5-1
d_call: .
j_call: TRBJ1-3
clone_size: .
cdr3_nt: TGCGCCAGCAGTCGGGGCAGGGGCTCAGGAGCCTCTGGAAACACCATATATTTT
cdr3_aa: CASSRGRGSGASGNTIYF

v_call: TRBV5-4
d_call: TRBD1
j_call: TRBJ2-7
clone_size: once
cdr3_nt: TGTGCCAGCAGCCAAGGGACAGGAGGCTACGAGCAGTACTTC
cdr3_aa: CASSQGTGGYEQYF

v_call: TRBV18
d_call: .
j_call: TRBJ2-3
clone_size: .
cdr3_nt: TGTGCCAGCTCACCAACTAGCTCAGATACGCAGTATTTT
cdr3_aa: CASSPTSSDTQYF

v_call: TRBV19
d_call: .
j_call: TRBJ1-1
clone_size: .
cdr3_nt: TGTGCCAGTAGTGCACCAAGAGCCACTGAAGCTTTCTTT
cdr3_aa: CASSAPRATEAFF